Each of the 9 T cell receptor beta chains below was sequenced from the same sample in a study of blood T cells in healthy people across ages. Next came a second PCR, run for about 7 to 12 cycles, which used a sample-barcoded 5' primer along with a J-beta primer mix. TCRdb recomputed calls from the 5' RACE reads with MiXCR, one row per CDR3 protein. The top ten clones hold 0.65% to 0.95% of a sample with around 1,000,000 distinct CDR3 sequences, approximately 25% of them seen once. In addition, the sample was reused for a study of T cells of mothers and their children.

The specimen sequenced was blood. These receptors came from a girl aged 2-10 years in good health.

In DNA form, the CDR3 reads TGTGCCAGCAGCTGGGAGACAGGGACCCAGTACTTC. Amino acids: CASSWETGTQYF. The gene calls are TRBV5-6 and TRBJ2-5; D might be TRBD1 (6 bases). CDR3 length equals 12 residues. Per the germline V gene, CDR1 is SGHDT and CDR2 is YYEEEE. Trimming left V 3 bases short and J 7 bases short, with 10 bases between.

The genes are TRBV29-1 and TRBJ1-2; D uncertain. Trimming left V 0 bases short and J 6 bases short, with 8 bases between. CDR3 length equals 12 residues. The germline V gene encodes CDR1 SQVTM and CDR2 ANQGSEA. The CDR3 nucleotides are TGCAGCGTTGAAGATTGGGAAAATGGCTACACCTTC. Amino acid sequence: CSVEDWENGYTF.

This clonotype was detected only a few times. The chain employs TRBV5-1 and TRBJ2-1; D call uncertain. Germline CDR1 and CDR2: SGHRS and YFSETQ. Trimming shortened V by 6 bases and J by 4 bases, and 8 bases separated the two germline ends. CDR3 length equals 12 residues. The CDR3, as DNA: TGCGCCAGCACCATCTCTTACAATGAGCAGTTCTTC. Translating it yields CASTISYNEQFF.

This clonotype was recorded a few times. This chain uses TRBV20-1 with TRBJ2-5, with 8 positions matching TRBD1. Losses at the gene ends were 6 bases for V and 0 bases for J; bases not matched to a gene: 9. From germline, CDR1 is DFQATT and CDR2 SNEGSKA (reference sequence). The CDR3 is 15 residues long. The CDR3, as DNA: TGCAGTGCATCCGGGACAGGCTTGTACCAAGAGACCCAGTACTTC. It specifies CSASGTGLYQETQYF.

As for this clonotype: One junction end disagrees with the germline gene, perhaps due to a read error. The chain combines TRBV29-1 with TRBJ2-5; 8 bases match TRBD2. The CDR3 runs 13 residues. Per germline, CDR1 SQVTM and CDR2 ANQGSEA. For the CDR3, the DNA is TGCAGCTTTGAACGGGAGGGGAAAGAGACCCAGTACTTC. Its protein product is CSFEREGKETQYF.

The genes are TRBV6-2 or TRBV6-3 and TRBJ2-7; weak D call: TRBD2 (6 bases). The V end lost 2 bases, the J end lost 2 bases, and 34 bases lay between the germline ends. The germline V gene encodes CDR1 MNHEY and CDR2 SVGEGT. The CDR3 consists of 22 residues. The CDR3 protein is CASSYPRPTGETNYQPPYEQYF. As DNA, the CDR3 is TGTGCCAGCAGTTACCCTCGGCCCACGGGGGAGACCAATTATCAACCGCCCTACGAGCAGTACTTC.

This clonotype was found a few times. One junction end does not reproduce the germline sequence, and a read error may be involved. V is TRBV28 and J is TRBJ2-5; D gene ambiguous. TRBJ2-1 matches the DNA end more closely, so the J call is doubtful. The germline V gene encodes CDR1 MDHEN and CDR2 SYDVKM. CDR3 length equals 14 residues. The CDR3 sequence: CTSSPIGYHNEQFF. The CDR3 nucleotides are TGTACCAGCAGTCCAATAGGCTACCACAATGAGCAGTTCTTC.

This clonotype was seen a handful of times. The gene calls are TRBV9 and TRBJ1-1; no firm D call. The V gene's germline CDR1 is SGDLS and CDR2 YYNGEE. The ends were cut back, 4 bases at V and 1 base at J, with 11 bases in the middle. This CDR3 has 14 amino acids. CDR3 protein: CASSRDTQNTEAFF. Written as DNA, the CDR3 is TGTGCCAGCAGCAGAGACACCCAGAACACTGAAGCTTTCTTT.

This clonotype came up once. The rearrangement uses TRBV20-1 and TRBJ2-7; TRBD2 matches at 8 bases. Trimming took 6 bases from V and 4 from J; bases not matched to a gene: 11. This CDR3 has 14 amino acids. Germline V lookup: CDR1 DFQATT, CDR2 SNEGSKA (reference sequence). The CDR3 nucleotides are TGCAGTGCCCTGGACAGCGGGAGCATGTACGAGCAGTACTTC. It yields the protein CSALDSGSMYEQYF.